These 27 T cell receptor beta chains were all obtained from the same sample, sequenced in a study of shared clonotypes between healthy human individuals. Sequencing was performed with immunoSEQ multiplex PCR; in TCRdb, only in-frame clones are kept and a portion is missing. The sample yields about 1.1 million clones, 78% seen once. Sequenced input: memory CD4+ T cells from PBMCs. Subset here: CD45RA-negative fraction. The receptors shown here come from a man between 18 and 35 years old in good health. Some clones in this sample may be carry-over from other donors' samples.

The chain combines TRBV14 with TRBJ1-1, with no clear D. This CDR3 region has 13 residues. Per germline, CDR1 SGHDN and CDR2 FVKESK. The V gene lost 6 bases and the J gene lost 0 bases, with 8 bases spanning the gap. The CDR3 coding sequence is TGTGCCAGCAGTGAACAGTTGAACACTGAAGCTTTCTTT. Amino acid sequence: CASSEQLNTEAFF.

This chain uses TRBV6-6 with TRBJ2-3, with 12 bases matching TRBD2. The V segment lost 6 bases and the J segment 2 bases; nucleotides outside the gene matches: 6. CDR1 MNHNY and CDR2 SVGAGI come from the germline V gene (reference sequence). The CDR3 runs 16 residues. The CDR3 DNA reads TGTGCCAGCAGCATAGGACTAGCGGGACCCACAGATACGCAGTATTTT. It specifies CASSIGLAGPTDTQYF.

The rearrangement joins TRBV6-1 to TRBJ1-5, with D uncertain. Germline V gene lookup returns CDR1 MNHNS and CDR2 SASEGT. Between the trimmed V and J ends, which lost 2 bases and 4 bases, there was a span of 15 bases. The CDR3 is 16 amino acids. Here the CDR3 reads CASSESHHRGNQPQHF. In nucleotides, the CDR3 is TGTGCCAGCAGTGAATCTCACCACCGCGGGAATCAGCCCCAGCATTTT.

As concerns this clone: One base away lies a much larger clone, so this may be a sequencing read error. Other DNA sequences of this sample code for an identical CDR3. The chain couples TRBV5-1 to TRBJ2-5; no clear D. CDR1 and CDR2 from the germline V gene are SGHRS and YFSETQ. This CDR3 is built from 11 residues. V was pared by 2 bases and J by 4 bases, with 3 bases between. The CDR3 is CASSFGETQYF. In DNA form, the CDR3 reads TGCGCCAGCAGCTTTGGAGAGACCCAGTACTTC. Together with reference TRBV5-1 and TRBJ2-5, the CDR3 gives the full variable domain: KAGVTQTPRYLIKTRGQQVTLSCSPISGHRSVSWYQQTPGQGLQFLFEYFSETQRNKGNFPGRFSGRQFSNSRSEMNVSTLELGDSALYLCASSFGETQYFGPGTRLLVL.

This clone was counted once. The chain recombines TRBV28 with TRBJ2-3; 11 nucleotides agree with TRBD2. Germline V lookup: CDR1 MDHEN, CDR2 SYDVKM. This CDR3 spans 16 amino acids. V gave up 5 bases and J gave up 2 bases; unmatched junction bases: 6. The CDR3 bases are TGTGCCAGCAGTACGCCGGGACTAGCGGCCACAGATACGCAGTATTTT. Translated, it gives CASSTPGLAATDTQYF.

The V and J genes are TRBV9 and TRBJ2-3; no clear D gene. CDR1 and CDR2 from the germline V gene are SGDLS and YYNGEE. The CDR3 is made up of 13 amino acids. Trimming removed 1 base from V and 1 base from J, with 4 bases in between. The CDR3 reads CASSVTGTDTQYF. DNA of the CDR3: TGTGCCAGCAGCGTAACTGGCACAGATACGCAGTATTTT. The full variable domain, its missing parts supplied by reference TRBV9 and TRBJ2-3, is DSGVTQTPKHLITATGQRVTLRCSPRSGDLSVYWYQQSLDQGLQFLIQYYNGEERAKGNILERFSAQQFPDLHSELNLSSLELGDSALYFCASSVTGTDTQYFGPGTRLTVL.

In its sample, this clone was seen once. This rearrangement joins TRBV20-1 to TRBJ2-5; D unresolved. The CDR3 sequence is 11 residues long. Trimming removed 7 bases at V and 0 bases at J, with 6 bases between. Germline CDR1 and CDR2: DFQATT and SNEGSKA (reference sequence). Here the CDR3 DNA reads TGCAGTGTCCCCTACCAAGAGACCCAGTACTTC. Protein: CSVPYQETQYF.

The genes are TRBV5-1 and TRBJ2-1; 12 bases map to TRBD2. The germline gives CDR1 SGHRS, CDR2 YFSETQ. The length of the CDR3 is 16 residues. With 4 bases clipped from V and 8 bases from J, the junction kept 10 bases outside the gene matches. The CDR3 bases are TGCGCCAGCAGCGATGGACTAGCGGGACGGTGGGATGAGCAGTTCTTC. Translating gives CASSDGLAGRWDEQFF.

Concerning this clone: This CDR3 is also generated by other DNA sequences in the sample. J is TRBJ1-1 and V is TRBV20-1; D remains ambiguous. Germline V gene lookup returns CDR1 DFQATT and CDR2 SNEGSKA (reference sequence). This CDR3 is built from 11 residues. Deletions cut 0 bases from V and 4 bases from J, with 3 bases between. In DNA form, the CDR3 reads TGCAGTGCTAGAGAACGCACTGAAGCTTTCTTT. It translates to CSARERTEAFF.

This chain joins TRBV4-2 and TRBJ2-3, with D possibly TRBD2 on 6 matching bases. Trimming cost V 1 base and J 0 bases, with 8 bases left between them. This CDR3 has 15 residues. Germline-derived CDR1 and CDR2 are LGHNA and YNFKEQ. As DNA, the CDR3 is TGTGCCAGCAGCCAAGTAGCGGATAGCACAGATACGCAGTATTTT. It encodes CASSQVADSTDTQYF.

The chain is built from TRBV9 and TRBJ2-7; D is ambiguous. CDR1 and CDR2 from the germline V gene are SGDLS and YYNGEE. The V gene lost 3 bases and the J gene lost 4 bases, with 17 bases spanning the gap. The CDR3 runs 15 residues. The CDR3 here is CASSAADGPFYEQYF. CDR3 DNA sequence: TGTGCCAGCAGCGCCGCGGACGGTCCCTTTTACGAGCAGTACTTC.

The chain carries TRBV6-6 and TRBJ2-7; 9 positions match TRBD2. V lost 9 bases, J lost 4 bases, and 4 bases stayed unmatched. CDR1 and CDR2 (germline): MNHNY, SVGAGI (reference sequence). This CDR3 region has 12 residues. This CDR3 reads CASMTSGYEQYF. In nucleotides, the CDR3 is TGTGCCAGTATGACTAGCGGATACGAGCAGTACTTC.

This chain joins TRBV4-1 and TRBJ2-4; D is undetermined. V was cut by 2 bases and J by 5 bases, with 4 bases left in between. This CDR3 contains 12 residues. Germline V gene sequence: CDR1 MGHRA, CDR2 YSYEKL. The CDR3 sequence: CASSQQENIQYF. Here the CDR3 DNA reads TGCGCCAGCAGCCAACAGGAAAACATTCAGTACTTC.

The genes are TRBV6-5 and TRBJ2-4; no clear D gene. Germline CDR1 reads MNHEY; CDR2 reads SVGAGI. This CDR3 has 13 residues. With 6 bases removed from V and 5 bases from J, the gap between germline ends came to 11 bases. CDR3 nucleotide sequence: TGTGCCAGCAGACGACCGGTAGAAAACATTCAGTACTTC. Its protein product is CASRRPVENIQYF.

The chain couples TRBV7-8 to TRBJ1-1, with D hard to call. The CDR3 is 15 amino acids. CDR1 is SGHVS, CDR2 FQNEAQ, per germline. Trimming removed 9 bases at V and 0 bases at J, with 17 bases between. The CDR3: CASRDPQRVNTEAFF. DNA for the CDR3: TGTGCCAGTCGAGATCCCCAACGGGTGAACACTGAAGCTTTCTTT.

The CDR3 bases are TGTGCCAGCACTTCCGGGACCCGGGCTTTCTTT. Amino acid sequence: CASTSGTRAFF. The chain joins TRBV2 to TRBJ1-1; weak D call: TRBD1 (5 bases). The CDR3 contains 11 residues. CDR1 is SNHLY and CDR2 is FYNNEI in the germline V gene. V was trimmed by 7 bases and J by 11 bases, leaving 14 bases between them.

The CDR3 region has the DNA TGCGCCAGCAGCCCTGGACAGGGAGACTCCTACGAGCAGTACTTC. This codes for CASSPGQGDSYEQYF. The chain recombines TRBV5-1 with TRBJ2-7; 8 positions agree with TRBD1. Unmatched junction bases numbered 6, after V lost 4 bases and J lost 0 bases. This CDR3 is 15 amino acids long. Germline CDR1 and CDR2: SGHRS and YFSETQ.

This clone occurred many times. This chain joins TRBV5-4 and TRBJ1-2; D perhaps matches TRBD1 (5 bases). The germline V and J ends were trimmed by 3 bases and 8 bases, with 17 bases remaining between them. Per germline, CDR1 SGHNT and CDR2 YYREEE (reference sequence). This CDR3 spans 14 amino acids. The CDR3, as DNA: TGTGCCAGCAGCTACGGGGGGGGTCCAGAGGGCTACACCTTC. Its translation is CASSYGGGPEGYTF.

The V and J genes are TRBV5-1 and TRBJ1-2; the D gene is possibly TRBD1 (5 bases). Germline V gene sequence: CDR1 SGHRS, CDR2 YFSETQ. The CDR3 has 13 residues. Trimming left V 3 bases short and J 3 bases short, with 9 bases between. DNA for the CDR3: TGCGCCAGCAGCTATGGGACCCACTATGGCTACACCTTC. Protein: CASSYGTHYGYTF.

This clone showed up just a few times. The chain carries TRBV5-1 and TRBJ2-2; 13 bases are shared with TRBD2. The germline CDR1 and CDR2 sequences are SGHRS and YFSETQ. This CDR3 is 16 amino acids long. With 1 base clipped from V and 4 bases from J, the junction kept 1 base outside the gene matches. The CDR3 bases are TGCGCCAGCAGCTTGAGGACTAGCGGGGGCACCGGGGAGCTGTTTTTT. It yields the protein CASSLRTSGGTGELFF.

The chain carries TRBV9 and TRBJ2-6, with 11 bases matching TRBD1. This CDR3 has 20 residues. Germline-derived CDR1 and CDR2 are SGDLS and YYNGEE. V lost 0 bases, J lost 3 bases, and 11 bases stayed unmatched. Here the CDR3 DNA reads TGTGCCAGCAGCGTAGCTAGGACAGGGGGCATATCTAGTGGGGCCAACGTCCTGACTTTC. This sequence encodes CASSVARTGGISSGANVLTF.

The chain is built from TRBV9 and TRBJ2-2; D gene uncertain. The germline CDR1 and CDR2 sequences are SGDLS and YYNGEE. The germline V and J ends were trimmed by 6 bases and 0 bases, with 9 bases remaining between them. The CDR3 runs 14 residues. The CDR3 loop reads CASTGRTNTGELFF. As DNA, the CDR3 is TGTGCCAGCACGGGTCGAACGAACACCGGGGAGCTGTTTTTT.

A remark on this clone: One junction end disagrees with the germline gene, perhaps due to a read error. V gene TRBV4-1 combines with J gene TRBJ1-1; maybe TRBD1 (5 bases). This CDR3 has 15 residues. Germline V lookup: CDR1 MGHRA, CDR2 YSYEKL. The CDR3 is CASSQPGTPITEAFF. The CDR3 DNA is TGTGCCAGCAGCCAGCCTGGGACTCCGATCACTGAAGCTTTCTTT.

The J gene is TRBJ1-2, the V gene TRBV2; 7 bases are shared with TRBD1. CDR1 is SNHLY, CDR2 FYNNEI, per germline. There are 12 residues in the CDR3. The trim removed 11 bases at V and 8 bases at J, leaving 11 bases unmatched. The CDR3 DNA reads TGTGCCGGACGGACAGGTCGATGGGGCTACACCTTC. This translates into CAGRTGRWGYTF.

The sample holds one count of this clone. This rearrangement joins TRBV5-1 to TRBJ2-1; TRBD2 matches 7 bases. CDR1 and CDR2 from the germline V gene are SGHRS and YFSETQ. This CDR3 contains 16 residues. J gave up 4 bases and V 4 bases, and 11 bases lay outside the gene matches. The CDR3 coding sequence is TGCGCCAGCAGCGTCTTAGCGGGCCAGACTTACAATGAGCAGTTCTTC. It translates to CASSVLAGQTYNEQFF.

J is TRBJ1-4 and V is TRBV9, with 9 bases matching TRBD1. Germline V lookup: CDR1 SGDLS, CDR2 YYNGEE. The CDR3 sequence is 14 residues long. Germline trimming cut 0 bases from V and 8 bases from J; bases unmatched to any gene: 2. CDR3 DNA sequence: TGTGCCAGCAGCGTAGTGGACAGGGGAGAAAAACTGTTTTTT. Translating gives CASSVVDRGEKLFF.

V usage is TRBV18 and J usage is TRBJ2-3; weak D call: TRBD2 (5 bases). Germline CDR1 and CDR2: KGHSH and LQKENI. This CDR3 spans 14 amino acids. V gave up 5 bases and J gave up 0 bases, with 9 bases separating them. The CDR3 is CASSNLASTDTQYF. As DNA, the CDR3 is TGTGCCAGCTCAAATCTAGCTAGCACAGATACGCAGTATTTT.